This entry lists 18 T cell receptor beta chains sequenced from one sample in a study of PD-1 blockade in classical Hodgkin lymphoma. Generated by immunoSEQ multiplex PCR, the TCRdb table keeps only in-frame clones and is missing some. In the table there are 47,000 or so clones, more than 75% of which are singletons. Indicated time point: newly diagnosed, previously untreated cHL patient sample. The sequenced material came from peripheral blood mononuclear cells (PBMCs). These receptor sequences come from a human donor with classical Hodgkin lymphoma.

The V call is TRBV25-1, the J call TRBJ2-5; TRBD2 agrees at 10 bases. After removal of 5 bases from V and 2 bases from J, the junction contained 8 bases not matched to a gene. Germline CDR1 and CDR2: MGHDK and SYGVNS. This CDR3 spans 16 amino acids. The CDR3 bases are TGTGCCAGCAGTAGACCGGGACTAGCGCGACAAGAGACCCAGTACTTC. Translation: CASSRPGLARQETQYF.

The chain links TRBV11-2 to TRBJ1-1, with 7 nucleotides matching TRBD1. Unmatched junction bases numbered 2, after V lost 6 bases and J lost 1 base. The germline CDR1 and CDR2 sequences are SGHAT and FQNNGV. This CDR3 has 13 amino acids. Here the CDR3 reads CASSRTGNTEAFF. In DNA form, the CDR3 reads TGTGCCAGCAGTCGGACAGGGAACACTGAAGCTTTCTTT.

This clone has just one count. The V gene is TRBV5-1, the J gene TRBJ2-2, with 10 bases identical to TRBD2. This CDR3 spans 17 amino acids. With V trimmed by 4 bases and J by 5 bases, 11 bases remained unmatched. The V gene's germline CDR1 is SGHRS and CDR2 YFSETQ. The CDR3 is CASSGGTSALGTGELFF. The CDR3 DNA sequence: TGCGCCAGCAGCGGCGGGACTAGCGCCCTGGGGACCGGGGAGCTGTTTTTT.

The chain uses TRBV7-2 and TRBJ2-1; 10 bases fit TRBD2. Germline V gene sequence: CDR1 SGHTA, CDR2 FQGNSA. The V segment lost 3 bases and the J segment 6 bases; nucleotides outside the gene matches: 8. CDR3 length equals 16 residues. The CDR3 sequence is CASSFLPGTSVNEQFF. DNA for the CDR3: TGTGCCAGCAGCTTCCTACCCGGGACTAGCGTCAATGAGCAGTTCTTC.

The rearrangement uses TRBV11-2 and TRBJ1-4, with D unclear. The CDR3 has 15 amino acids. Germline V lookup: CDR1 SGHAT, CDR2 FQNNGV. V was shortened by 1 base and J by 3 bases, with 9 bases between the two germline ends. The chain's CDR3 is CASSLGSSSNEKLFF. The DNA for the CDR3 is TGTGCCAGCAGCTTAGGGTCTTCATCTAATGAAAAACTGTTTTTT.

The chain employs TRBV4-1 and TRBJ2-1; TRBD2 matches 12 bases. V shed 0 bases and J 3 bases; nucleotides not matched to a gene: 12. The CDR3 contains 20 residues. CDR1 and CDR2 (germline): MGHRA, YSYEKL. The CDR3 loop reads CASSQDPRTSGEVFYNEQFF. The CDR3 DNA reads TGCGCCAGCAGCCAAGATCCCCGGACTAGCGGGGAGGTGTTCTACAATGAGCAGTTCTTC.

V is TRBV2 and J is TRBJ2-2; no reliable D call. The CDR3 loop spans 15 amino acids. V was cut by 4 bases and J by 3 bases, with 12 bases left in between. Germline V gene lookup returns CDR1 SNHLY and CDR2 FYNNEI. DNA of the CDR3: TGTGCCAGCAGTGGTATTGGGTCCGACACCGGGGAGCTGTTTTTT. Translation: CASSGIGSDTGELFF.

The V call is TRBV7-9, the J call TRBJ1-2, with D unclear. The V end was cut by 1 base, the J end by 8 bases, with 11 bases between. The CDR3 length is 13 residues. Germline CDR1 reads SEHNR; CDR2 reads FQNEAQ (reference sequence). CDR3 residues: CASSLEGRMGYTF. The CDR3 nucleotides are TGTGCCAGCAGCTTAGAAGGACGGATGGGCTACACCTTC.

The chain is built from TRBV2 and TRBJ2-3; TRBD1 might be the D (6 bases). CDR1 is SNHLY and CDR2 is FYNNEI in the germline V gene. V lost 2 bases, J lost 1 base, and 13 bases lay in between. The CDR3 extends over 16 amino acids. This chain's CDR3 is CASSENLGARTDTQYF. CDR3 DNA: TGTGCCAGCAGTGAAAATCTGGGGGCACGCACAGATACGCAGTATTTT.

J is TRBJ1-1 and V is TRBV7-9; D is perhaps TRBD1 (5 bases). The length of the CDR3 is 15 residues. Germline V gives CDR1 SEHNR, CDR2 FQNEAQ (reference sequence). The germline V and J ends were trimmed by 5 bases and 1 base, with 14 bases remaining between them. The CDR3 is CASSINPTENTEAFF. The CDR3 nucleotides read TGTGCCAGCAGCATTAACCCGACAGAGAACACTGAAGCTTTCTTT.

The chain has TRBV12-5 and TRBJ1-3; D not resolved. CDR1 and CDR2 from the germline V gene are LGHNT and FRNRAP. V was trimmed by 0 bases and J by 1 base, leaving 7 bases between them. The CDR3 runs to 15 residues. DNA for the CDR3: TGTGCTAGTGGTTTGGTATTGTTATCTGGAAACACCATATATTTT. This gives the protein CASGLVLLSGNTIYF. The whole variable domain, remainder taken from reference TRBV12-5 and TRBJ1-3, is DARVTQTPRHKVTEMGQEVTMRCQPILGHNTVFWYRQTMMQGLELLAYFRNRAPLDDSGMPKDRFSAEMPDATLATLKIQPSEPRDSAVYFCASGLVLLSGNTIYFGEGSWLTVV.

The chain recombines TRBV21-1 with TRBJ2-5; the table's D call, TRBD2, was not checked against the DNA. TRBV21-1 is a recognized pseudogene. This CDR3 region has 20 residues. This CDR3 reads CASSKAAPGLAGIGGETQYF. The CDR3 coding sequence is TGTGCCAGCAGCAAAGCTGCCCCGGGACTAGCGGGAATAGGGGGGGAGACCCAGTACTTC.

This clone was counted once. The V gene is TRBV28, the J gene TRBJ1-2, with 8 bases that match TRBD1. The V and J ends lost 5 bases and 0 bases, in that order; junction bases with no gene match: 5. The germline V gene encodes CDR1 MDHEN and CDR2 SYDVKM. The CDR3 is made up of 15 amino acids. The CDR3 DNA reads as TGTGCCAGCAGTGGAATACAGGGGGCTAACTATGGCTACACCTTC. Its protein is CASSGIQGANYGYTF.

V gene TRBV5-1 combines with J gene TRBJ1-2; D is perhaps TRBD1 (6 bases). The CDR3 extends over 13 amino acids. Trimming cost V 5 bases and J 5 bases, with 13 bases left between them. Germline-derived CDR1 and CDR2 are SGHRS and YFSETQ. The CDR3 DNA is TGCGCCAGCAGTTCGGGGGGCTCGTATGGCTACACCTTC. Its protein is CASSSGGSYGYTF. Full variable domain (rest looked up from reference TRBV5-1 and TRBJ1-2): KAGVTQTPRYLIKTRGQQVTLSCSPISGHRSVSWYQQTPGQGLQFLFEYFSETQRNKGNFPGRFSGRQFSNSRSEMNVSTLELGDSALYLCASSSGGSYGYTFGSGTRLTVV.

This clone has just one count. The rearrangement uses TRBV13 and TRBJ2-3; D ambiguous. V lost 5 bases, J lost 2 bases, and 17 bases lay in between. The CDR3 totals 16 residues. Germline V gene sequence: CDR1 PRHDT, CDR2 FYEKMQ (reference sequence). CDR3 in amino acids: CASSPAWAENTDTQYF. CDR3 in DNA: TGTGCCAGCAGCCCGGCGTGGGCGGAGAACACAGATACGCAGTATTTT.

This clone was seen only a few times. For the CDR3, the DNA is TGCAGCGTTGAAGGTGGGACTGGGGTGGATACGCAGTATTTT. This sequence encodes CSVEGGTGVDTQYF. The V gene is TRBV29-1, the J gene TRBJ2-3, with D possibly being TRBD2 (6 bases). Germline lookup yields CDR1 SQVTM and CDR2 ANQGSEA. CDR3 length equals 14 residues. Trimming shortened V by 1 base and J by 6 bases, and 14 bases separated the two germline ends.

The rearrangement joins TRBV5-1 to TRBJ2-5, with 10 bases that match TRBD2. CDR3 size: 16 residues. Germline V gives CDR1 SGHRS, CDR2 YFSETQ. J gave up 5 bases and V 4 bases, and 11 bases lay outside the gene matches. CDR3 DNA sequence: TGCGCCAGCAGCCCTGGAAGCGGGAGGGCCGGGGAGACCCAGTACTTC. This gives the protein CASSPGSGRAGETQYF.

The count of this clone is one. The J gene is TRBJ1-3, the V gene TRBV21-1. TRBV21-1 is classified as a pseudogene. The CDR3 contains 17 residues. CDR3 DNA sequence: TGTGCCAGCAGCAAAGTCTCAGGACGTCGCTCTGGAAACACCATATATTTT. Translating it yields CASSKVSGRRSGNTIYF.